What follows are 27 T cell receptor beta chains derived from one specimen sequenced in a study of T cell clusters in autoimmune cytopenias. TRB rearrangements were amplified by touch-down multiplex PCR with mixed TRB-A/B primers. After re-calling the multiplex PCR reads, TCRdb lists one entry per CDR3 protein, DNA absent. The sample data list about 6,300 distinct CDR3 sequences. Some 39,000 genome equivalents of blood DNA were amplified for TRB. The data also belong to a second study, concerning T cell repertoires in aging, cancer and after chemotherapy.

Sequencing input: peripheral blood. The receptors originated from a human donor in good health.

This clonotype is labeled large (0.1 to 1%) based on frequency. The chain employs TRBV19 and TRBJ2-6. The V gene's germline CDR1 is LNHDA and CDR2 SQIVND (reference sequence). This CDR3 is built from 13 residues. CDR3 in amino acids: CASTVSGANVLTF.

CDR3 region: CASSSGPSGANVLTF. The chain recombines TRBV5-4 with TRBJ2-6. This CDR3 is built from 15 residues. From germline, CDR1 is SGHNT and CDR2 YYREEE (reference sequence). The complete variable domain, with remaining parts taken from reference TRBV5-4 and TRBJ2-6, reads ETGVTQSPTHLIKTRGQQVTLRCSSQSGHNTVSWYQQALGQGPQFIFQYYREEENGRGNFPPRFSGLQFPNYSSELNVNALELDDSALYLCASSSGPSGANVLTFGAGSRLTVL.

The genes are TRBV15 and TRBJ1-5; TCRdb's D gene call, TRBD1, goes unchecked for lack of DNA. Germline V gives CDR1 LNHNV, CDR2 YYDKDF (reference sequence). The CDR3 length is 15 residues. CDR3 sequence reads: CATSGFGTSNQPQHF.

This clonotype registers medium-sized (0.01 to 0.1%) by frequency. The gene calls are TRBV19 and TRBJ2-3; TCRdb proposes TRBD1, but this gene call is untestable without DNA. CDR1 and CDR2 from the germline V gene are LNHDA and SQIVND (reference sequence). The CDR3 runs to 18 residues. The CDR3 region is CASSIVIQGGSDTDTQYF.

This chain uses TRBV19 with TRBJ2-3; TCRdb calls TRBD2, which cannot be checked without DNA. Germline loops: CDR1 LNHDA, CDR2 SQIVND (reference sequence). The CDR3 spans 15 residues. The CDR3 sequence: CASSLLAGALDTQYF.

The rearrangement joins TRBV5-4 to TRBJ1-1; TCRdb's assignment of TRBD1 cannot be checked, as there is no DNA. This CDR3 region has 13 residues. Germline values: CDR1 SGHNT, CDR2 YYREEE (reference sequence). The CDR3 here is CASNDRTGTEAFF. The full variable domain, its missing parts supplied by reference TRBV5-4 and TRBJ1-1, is ETGVTQSPTHLIKTRGQQVTLRCSSQSGHNTVSWYQQALGQGPQFIFQYYREEENGRGNFPPRFSGLQFPNYSSELNVNALELDDSALYLCASNDRTGTEAFFGQGTRLTVV.

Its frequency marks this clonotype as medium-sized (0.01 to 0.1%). The chain's CDR3 is CSVAEGFLGNQPQHF. The chain uses TRBV29-1 and TRBJ1-5. This CDR3 has 15 amino acids. Germline CDR1 SQVTM, CDR2 ANQGSEA.

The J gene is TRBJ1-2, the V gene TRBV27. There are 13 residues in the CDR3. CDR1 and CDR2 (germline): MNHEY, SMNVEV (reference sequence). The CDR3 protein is CASRDGTLYGYTF.

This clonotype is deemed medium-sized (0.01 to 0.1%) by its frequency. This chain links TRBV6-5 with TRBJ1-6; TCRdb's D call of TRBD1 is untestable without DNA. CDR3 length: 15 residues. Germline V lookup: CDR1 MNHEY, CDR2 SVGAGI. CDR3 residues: CASSPWTGANSPLHF.

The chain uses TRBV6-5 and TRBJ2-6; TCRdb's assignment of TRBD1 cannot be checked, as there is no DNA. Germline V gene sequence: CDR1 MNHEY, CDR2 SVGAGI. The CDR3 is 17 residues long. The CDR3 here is CASSRQVRDSGANVLTF.

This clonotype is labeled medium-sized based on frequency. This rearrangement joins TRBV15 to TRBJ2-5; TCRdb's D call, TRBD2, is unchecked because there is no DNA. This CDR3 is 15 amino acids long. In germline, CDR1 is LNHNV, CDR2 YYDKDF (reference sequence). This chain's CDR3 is CATSRRLEGQETQYF.

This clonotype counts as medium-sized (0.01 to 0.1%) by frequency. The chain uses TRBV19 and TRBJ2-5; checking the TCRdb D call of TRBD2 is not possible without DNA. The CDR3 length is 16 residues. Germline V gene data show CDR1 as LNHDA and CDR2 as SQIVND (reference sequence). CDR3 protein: CASSPSLATFGETQYF.

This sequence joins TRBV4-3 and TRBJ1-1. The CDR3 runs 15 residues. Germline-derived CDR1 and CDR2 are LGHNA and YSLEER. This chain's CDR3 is CASSQDKTVNTEAFF.

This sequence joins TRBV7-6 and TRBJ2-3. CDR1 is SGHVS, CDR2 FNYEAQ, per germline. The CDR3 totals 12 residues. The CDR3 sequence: CASRGFTDTQYF.

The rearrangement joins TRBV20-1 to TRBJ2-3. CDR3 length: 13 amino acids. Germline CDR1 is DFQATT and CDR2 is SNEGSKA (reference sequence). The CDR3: CSARDRSTDTQYF.

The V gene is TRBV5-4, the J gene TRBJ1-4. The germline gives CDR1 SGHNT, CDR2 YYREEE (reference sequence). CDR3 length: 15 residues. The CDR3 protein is CASSLDNPTNEKLFF.

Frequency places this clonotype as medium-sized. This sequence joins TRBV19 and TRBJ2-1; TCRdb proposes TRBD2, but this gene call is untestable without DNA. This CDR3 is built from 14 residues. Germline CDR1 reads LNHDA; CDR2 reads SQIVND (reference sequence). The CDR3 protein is CATVSASPYNEQFF.

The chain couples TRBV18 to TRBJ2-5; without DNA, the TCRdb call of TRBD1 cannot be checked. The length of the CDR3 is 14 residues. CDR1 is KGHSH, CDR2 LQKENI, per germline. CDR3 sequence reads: CASSPRQVKETQYF.

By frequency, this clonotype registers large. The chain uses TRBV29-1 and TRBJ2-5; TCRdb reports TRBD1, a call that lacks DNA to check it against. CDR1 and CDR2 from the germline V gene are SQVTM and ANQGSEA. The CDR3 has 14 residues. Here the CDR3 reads CSVVGGQAQETQYF. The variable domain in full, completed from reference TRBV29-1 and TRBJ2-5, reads SAVISQKPSRDICQRGTSLTIQCQVDSQVTMMFWYRQQPGQSLTLIATANQGSEATYESGFVIDKFPISRPNLTFSTLTVSNMSPEDSSIYLCSVVGGQAQETQYFGPGTRLLVL.

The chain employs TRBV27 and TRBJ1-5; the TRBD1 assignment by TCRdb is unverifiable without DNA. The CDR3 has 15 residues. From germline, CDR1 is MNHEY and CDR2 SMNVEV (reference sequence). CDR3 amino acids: CASSLWAGGTQPQHF.

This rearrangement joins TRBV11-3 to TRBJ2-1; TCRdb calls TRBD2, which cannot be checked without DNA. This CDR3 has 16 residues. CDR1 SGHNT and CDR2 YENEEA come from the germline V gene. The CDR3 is CASSFSGTSGEGEQFF. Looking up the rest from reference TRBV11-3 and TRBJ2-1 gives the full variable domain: EAGVVQSPRYKIIEKKQPVAFWCNPISGHNTLYWYLQNLGQGPELLIRYENEEAVDDSQLPKDRFSAERLKGVDSTLKIQPAELGDSAVYLCASSFSGTSGEGEQFFGPGTRLTVL.

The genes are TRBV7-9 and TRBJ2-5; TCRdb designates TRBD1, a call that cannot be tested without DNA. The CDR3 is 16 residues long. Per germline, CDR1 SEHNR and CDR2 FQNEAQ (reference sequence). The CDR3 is CASRPWGKETQETQYF.

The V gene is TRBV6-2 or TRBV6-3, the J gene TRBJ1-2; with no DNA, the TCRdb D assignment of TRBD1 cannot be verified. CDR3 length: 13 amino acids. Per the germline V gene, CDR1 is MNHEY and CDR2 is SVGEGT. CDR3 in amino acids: CASSFGATYGYTF.

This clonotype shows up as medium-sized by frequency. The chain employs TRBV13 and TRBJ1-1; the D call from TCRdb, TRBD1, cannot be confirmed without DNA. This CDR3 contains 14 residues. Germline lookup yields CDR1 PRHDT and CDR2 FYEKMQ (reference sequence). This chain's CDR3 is CASNNQGMNTEAFF.

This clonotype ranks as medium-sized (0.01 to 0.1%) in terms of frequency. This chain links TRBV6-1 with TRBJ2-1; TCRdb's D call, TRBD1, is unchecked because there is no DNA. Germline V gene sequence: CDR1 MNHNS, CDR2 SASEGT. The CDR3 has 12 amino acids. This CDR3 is CASSGSGYEQFF.

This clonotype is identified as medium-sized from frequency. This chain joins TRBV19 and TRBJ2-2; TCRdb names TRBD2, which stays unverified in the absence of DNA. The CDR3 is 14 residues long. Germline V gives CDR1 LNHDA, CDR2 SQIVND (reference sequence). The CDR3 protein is CASGTSGYTGELFF.

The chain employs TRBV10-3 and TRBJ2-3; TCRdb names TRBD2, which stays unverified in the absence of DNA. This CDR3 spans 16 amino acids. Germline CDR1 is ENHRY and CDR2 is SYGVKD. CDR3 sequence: CAISAFRAGGADTQYF.